The clone carrying this T cell receptor beta chain showed up just once. The sample comes from a study of control samples from healthy donors and cancer patients. Generated by immunoSEQ multiplex PCR, the TCRdb table keeps only in-frame clones and is missing some. The data hold more than 100,000 clones, with more than 70% observed a single time. With 6 bases removed from V and 10 bases from J, the gap between germline ends came to 25 bases. CDR1 is MRHNA and CDR2 is SNTAGT in the germline V gene. CDR3 length: 16 amino acids. The sequence was obtained from a man between 40 and 49 years old in good health. The sample taken for sequencing was blood. The chain couples TRBV6-4 to TRBJ2-1; unclear D gene. The CDR3 DNA sequence: TGTGCCAGCAGCACCATTTTGGGGAACCCCTTATGGGAGCAGTTCTTC. Translating gives CASSTILGNPLWEQFF.